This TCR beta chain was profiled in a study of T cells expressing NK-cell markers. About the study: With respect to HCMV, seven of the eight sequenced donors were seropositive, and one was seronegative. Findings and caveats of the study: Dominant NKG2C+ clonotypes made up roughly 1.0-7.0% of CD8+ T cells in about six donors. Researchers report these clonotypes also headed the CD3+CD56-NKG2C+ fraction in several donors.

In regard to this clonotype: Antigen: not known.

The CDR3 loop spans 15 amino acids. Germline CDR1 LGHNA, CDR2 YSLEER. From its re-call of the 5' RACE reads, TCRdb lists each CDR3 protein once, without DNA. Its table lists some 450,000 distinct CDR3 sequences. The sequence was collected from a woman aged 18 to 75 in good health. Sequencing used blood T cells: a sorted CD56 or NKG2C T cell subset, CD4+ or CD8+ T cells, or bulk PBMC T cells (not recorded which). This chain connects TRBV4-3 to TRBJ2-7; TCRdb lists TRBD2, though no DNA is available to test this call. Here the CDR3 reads CASSPGTSGYYEQYF.